Below are 19 T cell receptor beta chains sequenced from a single sample in a study of blood T cell repertoires in COVID-19. The protocol was immunoSEQ multiplex PCR, while the TCRdb copy is restricted to in-frame clones and leaves out a portion. The data hold some 250,000 clones, with 70% to 90% observed a single time. Sequenced input: peripheral blood. These receptors originate from a man between 25 and 39 years old who had recovered from COVID-19.

The V and J genes are TRBV5-1 and TRBJ2-5; D might be TRBD2 (6 bases). From germline, CDR1 is SGHRS and CDR2 YFSETQ. The V gene lost 1 base and the J gene lost 4 bases, with 17 bases spanning the gap. This CDR3 has 16 residues. In DNA, the CDR3 is TGCGCCAGCAGCTTGTCAGGCGGGGCCGGGGCAGAGACCCAGTACTTC. Translated, it gives CASSLSGGAGAETQYF.

V and J are TRBV5-4 and TRBJ2-7, with 11 bases that match TRBD1. This CDR3 contains 16 residues. Germline CDR1 SGHNT, CDR2 YYREEE (reference sequence). The ends lost 3 bases at V and 6 bases at J; junction bases unmatched: 11. The CDR3 loop reads CASSSPYGTGGSEQYF. In nucleotides, the CDR3 is TGTGCCAGCAGCTCGCCATATGGGACAGGGGGAAGCGAGCAGTACTTC.

In this sample, this clone turned up a few times. V usage is TRBV12-5 and J usage is TRBJ1-2, with TRBD1 matching 10 bases. The CDR3 has 18 amino acids. V dropped 6 bases and J dropped 0; count of bases not matched to a gene: 13. CDR1 LGHNT and CDR2 FRNRAP come from the germline V gene. CDR3 coding DNA: TGTGCTAGTGGCTTCCACACCGGGACAGGGGTTACTAACTATGGCTACACCTTC. This gives the protein CASGFHTGTGVTNYGYTF.

The chain employs TRBV19 and TRBJ1-2; perhaps TRBD1 as D (6 bases). The CDR3 is 14 amino acids. Germline V gene lookup returns CDR1 LNHDA and CDR2 SQIVND (reference sequence). V was clipped by 7 bases and J by 6 bases, with 18 bases between them. DNA for the CDR3: TGTGCCAGTACCCAACTCTTTACAGGGCATGGCTACACCTTC. It specifies CASTQLFTGHGYTF. The full variable domain, rest sourced from reference TRBV19 and TRBJ1-2, is DGGITQSPKYLFRKEGQNVTLSCEQNLNHDAMYWYRQDPGQGLRLIYYSQIVNDFQKGDIAEGYSVSREKKESFPLTVTSAQKNPTAFYLCASTQLFTGHGYTFGSGTRLTVV.

The chain couples TRBV18 to TRBJ1-1, with TRBD1 as a possible D gene (5 bases). Trimming removed 6 bases at V and 1 base at J, with 15 bases between. CDR3 length: 15 amino acids. Looked up from germline, CDR1 is KGHSH and CDR2 is LQKENI. The CDR3 is CASSPGQGRNTEAFF. The CDR3 DNA reads as TGTGCCAGCTCCCCAGGGCAGGGAAGGAACACTGAAGCTTTCTTT.

The chain combines TRBV19 with TRBJ1-4; D call uncertain. The CDR3 totals 13 residues. Germline V CDR1 and CDR2: LNHDA, SQIVND (reference sequence). Between the trimmed V and J ends, which lost 8 bases and 5 bases, there was a span of 12 bases. The CDR3: CASSPYANEKLFF. The CDR3 nucleotides read TGTGCCAGTTCGCCCTACGCCAATGAAAAACTGTTTTTT. The full variable domain, with the rest looked up from reference TRBV19 and TRBJ1-4, is DGGITQSPKYLFRKEGQNVTLSCEQNLNHDAMYWYRQDPGQGLRLIYYSQIVNDFQKGDIAEGYSVSREKKESFPLTVTSAQKNPTAFYLCASSPYANEKLFFGSGTQLSVL.

The chain couples TRBV21-1 to TRBJ2-5; the D call TRBD2 from the table was never checked on the DNA. TRBV21-1 is a pseudogene segment. The CDR3 length is 16 residues. CDR3 protein: CASSKVASGVTETQYF. The CDR3 DNA sequence: TGTGCCAGCAGCAAAGTGGCTAGCGGGGTAACAGAGACCCAGTACTTC.

The V call is TRBV11-3, the J call TRBJ2-2; 8 positions match TRBD2. Germline V gene sequence: CDR1 SGHNT, CDR2 YENEEA. V lost 5 bases and J lost 8; bases outside the gene matches: 10. The CDR3 spans 15 residues. CDR3 sequence reads: CASSPRRGAGGELFF. CDR3 DNA sequence: TGTGCCAGCAGCCCCCGGCGGGGGGCGGGTGGGGAGCTGTTTTTT.

The chain is built from TRBV2 and TRBJ2-5; tentatively, D is TRBD1 (6 bases). CDR1 SNHLY and CDR2 FYNNEI come from the germline V gene. The length of the CDR3 is 14 residues. Trimming stripped 6 bases from V and 4 bases from J, with 15 bases between. The CDR3 loop is CASSPYLGGETQYF. In DNA form, the CDR3 reads TGTGCCAGCAGCCCATACCTAGGGGGAGAGACCCAGTACTTC. Full variable domain (missing parts from reference TRBV2 and TRBJ2-5): EPEVTQTPSHQVTQMGQEVILRCVPISNHLYFYWYRQILGQKVEFLVSFYNNEISEKSEIFDDQFSVERPDGSNFTLKIRSTKLEDSAMYFCASSPYLGGETQYFGPGTRLLVL.

The rearrangement joins TRBV11-2 to TRBJ1-5; weak D call: TRBD1 (5 bases). The CDR3 covers 15 residues. Trimming shortened V by 5 bases and J by 2 bases, and 13 bases separated the two germline ends. Germline CDR1 is SGHAT and CDR2 is FQNNGV. The CDR3 loop reads CASSRTGEGNQPQHF. The DNA for the CDR3 is TGTGCCAGCAGCCGAACAGGTGAAGGCAATCAGCCCCAGCATTTT.

The CDR3 here is CASSLSGGRKLFF. The CDR3 region has the DNA TGTGCCAGCAGTTTATCGGGTGGCCGAAAACTGTTTTTT. The V gene is TRBV12-3 or TRBV12-4, the J gene TRBJ1-4; no definite D call. Trimming removed 2 bases at V and 10 bases at J, with 11 bases between. This CDR3 contains 13 residues.

The gene calls are TRBV15 and TRBJ1-1; 10 bases are shared with TRBD1. This CDR3 has 16 amino acids. In germline, CDR1 is LNHNV, CDR2 YYDKDF (reference sequence). V shed 4 bases, J shed 4 bases, and the junction held 9 bases outside the gene matches. This CDR3 is CATSTENWDRGTEAFF. The CDR3 DNA reads as TGTGCCACCAGCACCGAAAACTGGGACAGGGGCACTGAAGCTTTCTTT.

This clone showed up just a few times. The chain joins TRBV10-1 to TRBJ1-2, with 12 nucleotides matching TRBD1. The CDR3 has 13 amino acids. The V gene's germline CDR1 is WNHNN and CDR2 SYGVQD (reference sequence). V was clipped by 7 bases and J by 7 bases; unmatched bases: 4. CDR3 sequence: CASTGQGAFGYTF. As DNA, the CDR3 is TGCGCCAGCACGGGACAGGGGGCTTTTGGCTACACCTTC.

The chain is built from TRBV24-1 and TRBJ1-1; perhaps TRBD1 as D (5 bases). The CDR3 length is 12 residues. Looked up from germline, CDR1 is KGHDR and CDR2 is SFDVKD. Deletions cut 6 bases from V and 8 bases from J, with 12 bases between. The CDR3 DNA sequence: TGTGCCACCAGTACCCAGGGTGCGGAAGCTTTCTTT. Translated: CATSTQGAEAFF.

V usage is TRBV7-6 and J usage is TRBJ2-7; D might be TRBD1 (5 bases). This CDR3 has 13 residues. Trimming removed 2 bases at V and 3 bases at J, with 8 bases between. The germline V gene has CDR1 SGHVS and CDR2 FNYEAQ. Here the CDR3 reads CASSLNRNYEQYF. In nucleotides, the CDR3 is TGTGCCAGCAGCTTAAACAGGAACTACGAGCAGTACTTC. The full variable domain, rest sourced from reference TRBV7-6 and TRBJ2-7, is GAGVSQSPRYKVTKRGQDVALRCDPISGHVSLYWYRQALGQGPEFLTYFNYEAQQDKSGLPNDRFSAERPEGSISTLTIQRTEQRDSAMYRCASSLNRNYEQYFGPGTRLTVT.

Notes on this clone: This same CDR3 is encoded by further DNA sequences in the sample. This chain uses TRBV27 with TRBJ2-7, with TRBD1 matching 8 bases. CDR1 and CDR2 from the germline V gene are MNHEY and SMNVEV (reference sequence). The V gene end was trimmed by 4 bases and the J gene end by 4 bases; junction bases not matched to a gene: 6. The CDR3 extends over 14 amino acids. The CDR3 sequence is CASSSGQVLYEQYF. DNA for the CDR3: TGTGCCAGCAGTTCGGGACAGGTTCTTTACGAGCAGTACTTC.

CDR3 protein: CASSLAAGGTGELFF. CDR3 sequence (DNA): TGTGCCAGCAGCTTGGCCGCAGGGGGGACCGGGGAGCTGTTTTTT. The chain has TRBV5-4 and TRBJ2-2; D might be TRBD1 (7 bases). The length of the CDR3 is 15 residues. Between the trimmed V and J ends, which lost 0 bases and 5 bases, there was a span of 11 bases. CDR1 and CDR2 (germline): SGHNT, YYREEE (reference sequence).

The CDR3 is CASSWGAGTEAFF. The CDR3 coding sequence is TGCGCCAGCAGCTGGGGAGCCGGGACTGAAGCTTTCTTT. V usage is TRBV5-1 and J usage is TRBJ1-1; D gene uncertain. Germline CDR1 reads SGHRS; CDR2 reads YFSETQ. Trimming stripped 3 bases from V and 5 bases from J, with 11 bases between. CDR3 length equals 13 residues. Looking up the rest from reference TRBV5-1 and TRBJ1-1 gives the full variable domain: KAGVTQTPRYLIKTRGQQVTLSCSPISGHRSVSWYQQTPGQGLQFLFEYFSETQRNKGNFPGRFSGRQFSNSRSEMNVSTLELGDSALYLCASSWGAGTEAFFGQGTRLTVV.

The CDR3 sequence: CASSYSTGILTDTQYF. CDR3 DNA: TGTGCCAGCAGTTACTCCACAGGGATCCTCACAGATACGCAGTATTTT. This chain connects TRBV6-5 to TRBJ2-3; D possibly corresponds to TRBD1 (6 bases). This CDR3 has 16 amino acids. V was cut by 0 bases and J by 2 bases, with 12 bases left in between. Germline values: CDR1 MNHEY, CDR2 SVGAGI.